This TCR beta chain was sequenced during a study of identifying expanded T cells in peripheral blood. Study-wide findings and caveats: Approximately 2-week clone count variance significantly increased as total template count grew. Differentially abundant clones: roughly 1.2 between replicates, around 16 at approximately 14 days, 19 to 20 at four.

Collection occurred without any documented infections or immune events in donors. Clones were sequenced by immunoSEQ multiplex PCR, and TCRdb holds only the in-frame ones, with some missing. The sample records around 60,000 clones, about four fifths being singletons. Concerning this clone itself: The antigen remains unidentified.

After removal of 4 bases from V and 3 bases from J, the junction contained 4 bases not matched to a gene. The CDR3 length is 15 residues. The germline V gene encodes CDR1 SGHNT and CDR2 YYREEE (reference sequence). This clonotype was sampled from a person aged 18-69 years in good health. The genes are TRBV5-4 and TRBJ2-2, with 9 nucleotides matching TRBD2. Source material: blood. The CDR3 DNA follows: TGTGCCAGCAGCCCCGGGACTAGCTACACCGGGGAGCTGTTTTTT. Protein sequence: CASSPGTSYTGELFF.